Listed below are T cell receptor beta chains from one sample, sequenced in a study of T cells in localized non-small cell lung cancer. Data came from immunoSEQ multiplex PCR; TCRdb stores just in-frame clones and leaves some out. The table includes 12,000 to 15,000 clones, about 80% detected once. The source was peripheral blood, collected before any cancer treatment. These receptors came from a female donor over 55 with stage I squamous cell lung carcinoma. CDR3s include the opening cysteine and the closing phenylalanine or tryptophan. Fields, in order: clone size, D gene, J gene, V gene, CDR3 DNA, CDR3 protein. The D gene is left open where the match is weak. Size is omitted from some rows. Given values are once, few, many or a class for expanded clones.

>NA|NA|TRBJ2-7|TRBV2
TGTGCCAGCAGTGACGGTAGCGTCGCCTCCCGATTC
CASSDGSVASRF
>NA|NA|TRBJ2-7|TRBV21-1
TGTGCCAGCAACCCCGGGGGACTATCTAGCTCCTACGAGCAGTACTTC
CASNPGGLSSSYEQYF
>once|NA|TRBJ2-1|TRBV7-2
TGTGCCAGCAGCTTAGACAAAGGCCCCTACAATGAGCAGTTCTTC
CASSLDKGPYNEQFF
>NA|TRBD1|TRBJ1-1|TRBV19
TGTGCCAGTAGTATCGGGACAGGTCGAGGAGCTTTCTTT
CASSIGTGRGAFF
>once|NA|TRBJ2-3|TRBV7-2
TGTGCCAGCAGCCCCAGAAGGCAGGGTGGGACAGATACGCAGTATTTT
CASSPRRQGGTDTQYF
>NA|NA|TRBJ2-4|TRBV11-3
TGTGCCAGCAGCCCCGGGACAGCCAAAAACATTCAGTACTTC
CASSPGTAKNIQYF
>NA|NA|TRBJ1-2|TRBV19
TGTGCCAGTACTAAACCGATGGGGGGGACGGGGACTAACTATGGCTACACCTTC
CASTKPMGGTGTNYGYTF
>NA|TRBD2|TRBJ2-7|TRBV9
TGTGCCAGCAGCCCCCAGGCGGGGGGGTCCCGCGAGCAGTACTTC
CASSPQAGGSREQYF
>NA|NA|TRBJ1-1|TRBV19
TGTGCCAGTAGTATAAACCCACGGGGAGGCACTGAAGCTTTCTTT
CASSINPRGGTEAFF
>NA|NA|TRBJ1-1|TRBV6-5
TGTGCCAGCAGTTCGCAGCCTACTATGAACACTGAAGCTTTCTTT
CASSSQPTMNTEAFF
>NA|NA|TRBJ2-1|TRBV6-6
TGTGCCAGCAGTAATAATCAGCGGAAGTTCTTC
CASSNNQRKFF
>NA|NA|TRBJ1-5|TRBV15
TGTGCCACCAGCAGAGACAATCAGCCCCAGCATTTT
CATSRDNQPQHF
>NA|TRBD1|TRBJ1-2|TRBV5-6
TGTGTCAGCAGCTCCCAGGGGGCAGGCTATGGCTACACCTTC
CVSSSQGAGYGYTF
>NA|NA|TRBJ2-5|TRBV30
TGTGCCTGGAGTGTTAGAGAGACCCAGTACTTC
CAWSVRETQYF
>NA|NA|TRBJ1-5|TRBV19
TGTGCCAGTAGCGAACAGGGTTGGAATCAGCCCCAGCATTTT
CASSEQGWNQPQHF
>NA|NA|TRBJ2-3|TRBV20-1
TGCAGTGCTAGAGGAGGATATACGCAGTATTTT
CSARGGYTQYF
>NA|NA|TRBJ1-5|TRBV4-1
TGCGCCAGCACCTCTGAGCATCCGTCGCGAGCGCCCCAGCATTTT
CASTSEHPSRAPQHF
>NA|NA|TRBJ2-5|TRBV2
TGTGCCAGCAGTGGGTCAGGAGAAGGTACCCAGTACTTC
CASSGSGEGTQYF
>NA|NA|TRBJ2-5|TRBV12-5
NA
CASGLVRDPVLRPLIGETQYF
>NA|NA|TRBJ1-5|TRBV7-2
TGTGCCAGCAGCTCGGACCGTCAGCCCCAGCATTTT
CASSSDRQPQHF
>once|TRBD1|TRBJ1-2|TRBV5-1
TGCGCCAGCAGCCCAGGGGACAGGGAGGATGGCTACACCTTC
CASSPGDREDGYTF
>NA|TRBD2|TRBJ2-1|TRBV11-3
TGTGCCAGCAGCCGCGAGGGACTAGCGGGGGAGTACAATGAGCAGTTCTTC
CASSREGLAGEYNEQFF
>NA|TRBD2|TRBJ2-2|TRBV7-6
TGTGCCAGCAGCCCCATAGGGACTAGCGGGATTATCACCGGGGAGCTGTTTTTT
CASSPIGTSGIITGELFF
>few|NA|TRBJ1-1|TRBV19
TGTGCCAGTAGTATAGGTCCCAGGAACACTGAAGCTTTCTTT
CASSIGPRNTEAFF
>NA|NA|TRBJ1-2|TRBV7-2
TGTGCCAGCAGCTCCCAGGCGGGGACGGGCTACACCTTC
CASSSQAGTGYTF
>NA|NA|TRBJ2-7|TRBV5-1
TGCGCCAGCTCCTCACAACCGGTTGGATCCTACGAGCAGTACTTC
CASSSQPVGSYEQYF
>NA|NA|TRBJ2-2|TRBV5-1
TGCGCCAGCAGCCCGTGGGGGGCTAACACCGGGGAGCTGTTTTTT
CASSPWGANTGELFF
>NA|NA|TRBJ1-1|TRBV2
TGTGCCAGCAGTGGGGTCCAGGGGATTTCCATGAACACTGAAGCTTTCTTT
CASSGVQGISMNTEAFF
>NA|TRBD2|TRBJ2-1|TRBV5-1
TGCGCCAGCAGCTTGCGGGCTAGCGGGGGAACCTACAATGAGCAGTTCTTC
CASSLRASGGTYNEQFF
>NA|NA|TRBJ1-1|TRBV7-2
TGTGCCAGCAGTCGATATGATATGAACACTGAAGCTTTCTTT
CASSRYDMNTEAFF
>NA|TRBD2|TRBJ2-5|TRBV2
TGTGCCAGCAGAGCCCGAGCGGGGGACCAAGAGACCCAGTACTTC
CASRARAGDQETQYF
>NA|TRBD1|TRBJ1-1|TRBV10-3
TGTGCCACAGGACAGGGAGGGACTGAAGCTTTCTTT
CATGQGGTEAFF
>NA|NA|TRBJ1-1|TRBV2
TGTGCCAGCAGTGTCGAGAACACTGAAGCTTTCTTT
CASSVENTEAFF
>NA|NA|TRBJ2-5|TRBV21-1
TGTGCCAGCAGCAACTCCCGGACAGAGCAAGAGACCCAGTACTTC
CASSNSRTEQETQYF
>NA|TRBD1|TRBJ1-2|TRBV9
TGTGCCAGCAGCCCTTACCAGGGGGGGAGTGGCTACACCTTC
CASSPYQGGSGYTF
>once|TRBD1|TRBJ1-2|TRBV19
TGTGCCAGTAGTATAGAGACAGGGACTCATGGCTACACCTTC
CASSIETGTHGYTF
>NA|TRBD1|TRBJ2-1|TRBV30
TGTGCCTGGAGGGTGGACAGGGGTTCCTACAATGAGCAGTTCTTC
CAWRVDRGSYNEQFF
>NA|NA|TRBJ1-6|TRBV13
TGTGCCAGCAGCTCCCTATACTTGACAGTTAATTCACCCCTCCACTTT
CASSSLYLTVNSPLHF
>NA|TRBD1|TRBJ2-1|TRBV9
TGTGCCAGCAGCGTAGGAGGGACAGGGTTTTCTCCCTCCTACAATGAGCAGTTCTTC
CASSVGGTGFSPSYNEQFF
>NA|NA|TRBJ2-7|TRBV7-2
TGTGCCAGCAGCCCACTAGCCTACGAGCAGTACTTC
CASSPLAYEQYF
>NA|NA|TRBJ2-1|TRBV21-1
TGTGCCAGCAGCAAACAGAATGAGCAGTTCTTC
CASSKQNEQFF
>NA|TRBD2|TRBJ2-5|TRBV7-7
TGTGCCAGCAGTGAAGTGGGGGGGGAAGAGACCCAGTACTTC
CASSEVGGEETQYF